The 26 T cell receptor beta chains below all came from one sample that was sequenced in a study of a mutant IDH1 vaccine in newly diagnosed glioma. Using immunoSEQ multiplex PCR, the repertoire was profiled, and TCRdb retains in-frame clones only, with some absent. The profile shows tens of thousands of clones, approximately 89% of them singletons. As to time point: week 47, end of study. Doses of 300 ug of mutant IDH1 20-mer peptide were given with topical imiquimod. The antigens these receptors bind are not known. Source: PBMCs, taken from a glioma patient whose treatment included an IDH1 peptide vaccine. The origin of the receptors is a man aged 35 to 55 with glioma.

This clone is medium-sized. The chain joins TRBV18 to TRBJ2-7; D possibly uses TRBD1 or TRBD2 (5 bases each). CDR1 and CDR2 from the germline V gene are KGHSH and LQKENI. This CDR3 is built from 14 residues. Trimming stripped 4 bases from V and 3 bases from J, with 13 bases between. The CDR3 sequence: CASSLGVGSYEQYV. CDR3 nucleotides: TGTGCCAGCTCACTGGGGGTTGGGAGCTACGAGCAGTACGTC.

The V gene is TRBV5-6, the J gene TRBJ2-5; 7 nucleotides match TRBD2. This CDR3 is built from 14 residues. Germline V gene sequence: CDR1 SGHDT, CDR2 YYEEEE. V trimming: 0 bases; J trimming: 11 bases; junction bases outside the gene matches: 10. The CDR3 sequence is CASSLAAGAKKQYF. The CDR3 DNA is TGTGCCAGCAGCTTGGCCGCGGGAGCCAAGAAGCAGTACTTC.

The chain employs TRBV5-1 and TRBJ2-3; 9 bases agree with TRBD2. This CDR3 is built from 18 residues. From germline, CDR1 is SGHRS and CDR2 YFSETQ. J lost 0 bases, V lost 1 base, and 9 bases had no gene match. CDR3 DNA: TGCGCCAGCAGCTTGTGGGGTAGCGGGGGTACTAGCACAGATACGCAGTATTTT. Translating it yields CASSLWGSGGTSTDTQYF. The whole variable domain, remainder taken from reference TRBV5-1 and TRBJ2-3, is KAGVTQTPRYLIKTRGQQVTLSCSPISGHRSVSWYQQTPGQGLQFLFEYFSETQRNKGNFPGRFSGRQFSNSRSEMNVSTLELGDSALYLCASSLWGSGGTSTDTQYFGPGTRLTVL.

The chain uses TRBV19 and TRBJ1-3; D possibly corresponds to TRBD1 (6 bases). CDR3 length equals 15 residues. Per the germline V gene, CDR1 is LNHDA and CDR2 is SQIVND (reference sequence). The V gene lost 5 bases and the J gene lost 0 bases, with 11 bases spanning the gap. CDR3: CASSLDSGSGNTIYF. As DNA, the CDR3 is TGTGCCAGTAGTTTGGACAGTGGCTCTGGAAACACCATATATTTT.

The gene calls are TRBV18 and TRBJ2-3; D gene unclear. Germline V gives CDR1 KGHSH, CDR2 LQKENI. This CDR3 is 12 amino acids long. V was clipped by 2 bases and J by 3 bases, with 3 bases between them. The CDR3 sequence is CASSPTTDTQYF. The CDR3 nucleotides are TGTGCCAGCTCACCAACAACAGATACGCAGTATTTT.

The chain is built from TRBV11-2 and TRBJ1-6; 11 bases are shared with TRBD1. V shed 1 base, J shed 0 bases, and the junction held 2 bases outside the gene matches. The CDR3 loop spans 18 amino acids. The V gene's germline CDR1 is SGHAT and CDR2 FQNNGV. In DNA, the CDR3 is TGTGCCAGCAGCTTAGTGGGGACAGGGGGCTCCTATAATTCACCCCTCCACTTT. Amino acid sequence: CASSLVGTGGSYNSPLHF.

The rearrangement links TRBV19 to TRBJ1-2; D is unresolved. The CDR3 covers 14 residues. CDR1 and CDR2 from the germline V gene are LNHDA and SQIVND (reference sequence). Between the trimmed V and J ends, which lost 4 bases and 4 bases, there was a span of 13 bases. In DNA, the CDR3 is TGTGCCAGTAGTAGTAGCACGCAAGCCTATGGCTACACCTTC. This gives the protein CASSSSTQAYGYTF. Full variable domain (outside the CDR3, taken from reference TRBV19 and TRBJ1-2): DGGITQSPKYLFRKEGQNVTLSCEQNLNHDAMYWYRQDPGQGLRLIYYSQIVNDFQKGDIAEGYSVSREKKESFPLTVTSAQKNPTAFYLCASSSSTQAYGYTFGSGTRLTVV.

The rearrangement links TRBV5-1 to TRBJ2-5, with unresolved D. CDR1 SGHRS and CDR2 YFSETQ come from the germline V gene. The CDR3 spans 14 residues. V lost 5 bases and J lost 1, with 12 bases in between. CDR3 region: CASSLTVPQETQYF. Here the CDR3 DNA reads TGCGCCAGCAGTCTGACCGTACCCCAAGAGACCCAGTACTTC.

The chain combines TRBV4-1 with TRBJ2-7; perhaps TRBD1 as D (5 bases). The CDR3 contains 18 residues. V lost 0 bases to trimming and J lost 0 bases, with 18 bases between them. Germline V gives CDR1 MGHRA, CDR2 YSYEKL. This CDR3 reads CASSQDRHRSLSSYEQYF. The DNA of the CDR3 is TGCGCCAGCAGCCAAGACCGTCACAGGTCCCTTAGCTCCTACGAGCAGTACTTC.

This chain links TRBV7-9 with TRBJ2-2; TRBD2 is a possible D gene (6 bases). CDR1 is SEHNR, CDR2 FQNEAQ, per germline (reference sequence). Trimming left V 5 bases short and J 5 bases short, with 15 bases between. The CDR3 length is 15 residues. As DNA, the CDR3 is TGTGCCAGCAGCCCCCGGATTGGGGGGACCGGGGAGCTGTTTTTT. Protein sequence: CASSPRIGGTGELFF. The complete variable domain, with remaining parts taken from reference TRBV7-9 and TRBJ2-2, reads DTGVSQNPRHKITKRGQNVTFRCDPISEHNRLYWYRQTLGQGPEFLTYFQNEAQLEKSRLLSDRFSAERPKGSFSTLEIQRTEQGDSAMYLCASSPRIGGTGELFFGEGSRLTVL.

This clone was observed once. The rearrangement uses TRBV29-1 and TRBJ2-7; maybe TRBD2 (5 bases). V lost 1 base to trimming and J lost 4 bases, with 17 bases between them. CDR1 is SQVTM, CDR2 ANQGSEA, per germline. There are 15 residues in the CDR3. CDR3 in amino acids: CSVEGSPDGGYEQYF. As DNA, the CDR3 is TGCAGCGTTGAAGGATCTCCGGACGGAGGATACGAGCAGTACTTC.

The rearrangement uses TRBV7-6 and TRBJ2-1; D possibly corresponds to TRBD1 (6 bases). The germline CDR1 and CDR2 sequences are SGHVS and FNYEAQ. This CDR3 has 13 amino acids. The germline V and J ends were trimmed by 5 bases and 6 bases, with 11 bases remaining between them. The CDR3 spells CASSPRQANEQFF. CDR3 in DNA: TGTGCCAGCAGCCCGAGACAGGCCAATGAGCAGTTCTTC.

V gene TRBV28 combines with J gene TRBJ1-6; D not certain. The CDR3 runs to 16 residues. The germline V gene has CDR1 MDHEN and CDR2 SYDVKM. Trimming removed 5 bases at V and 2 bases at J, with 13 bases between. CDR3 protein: CASSPGGGTYNSPLHF. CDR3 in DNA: TGTGCCAGCAGTCCCGGAGGAGGGACCTATAATTCACCCCTCCACTTT.

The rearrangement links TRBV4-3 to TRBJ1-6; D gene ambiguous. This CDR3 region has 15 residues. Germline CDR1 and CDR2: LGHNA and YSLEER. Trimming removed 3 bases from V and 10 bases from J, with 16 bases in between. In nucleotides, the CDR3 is TGCGCCAGCAGCCACCCGGTCGGGGATGGATCACCCCTCCACTTT. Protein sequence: CASSHPVGDGSPLHF.

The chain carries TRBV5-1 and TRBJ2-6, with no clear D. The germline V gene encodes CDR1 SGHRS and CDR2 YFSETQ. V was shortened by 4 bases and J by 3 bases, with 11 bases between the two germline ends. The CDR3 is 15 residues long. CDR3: CASSPPRGGANVLTF. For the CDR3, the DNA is TGCGCCAGCAGCCCCCCGCGTGGTGGGGCCAACGTCCTGACTTTC. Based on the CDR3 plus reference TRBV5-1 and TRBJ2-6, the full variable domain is KAGVTQTPRYLIKTRGQQVTLSCSPISGHRSVSWYQQTPGQGLQFLFEYFSETQRNKGNFPGRFSGRQFSNSRSEMNVSTLELGDSALYLCASSPPRGGANVLTFGAGSRLTVL.

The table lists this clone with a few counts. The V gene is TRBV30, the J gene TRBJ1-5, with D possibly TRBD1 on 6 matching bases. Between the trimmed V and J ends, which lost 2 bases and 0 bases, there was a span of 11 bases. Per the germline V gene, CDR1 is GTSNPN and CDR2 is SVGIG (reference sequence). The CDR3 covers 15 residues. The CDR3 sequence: CAWSIGTNSNQPQHF. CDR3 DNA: TGTGCCTGGAGTATCGGGACAAATAGCAATCAGCCCCAGCATTTT.

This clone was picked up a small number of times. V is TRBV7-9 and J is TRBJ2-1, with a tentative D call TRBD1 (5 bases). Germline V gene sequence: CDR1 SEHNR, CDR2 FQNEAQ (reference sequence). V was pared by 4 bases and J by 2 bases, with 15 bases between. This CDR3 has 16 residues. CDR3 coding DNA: TGTGCCAGCAGCTCAACGAAGGACATAGCCTACAATGAGCAGTTCTTC. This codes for CASSSTKDIAYNEQFF.

The CDR3 DNA sequence: TGTGCCAGCAGCTTAGGACTAGCCGAGCAGTTCTTC. This translates into CASSLGLAEQFF. The J gene is TRBJ2-1, the V gene TRBV7-9, with 7 bases lining up with TRBD2. CDR3 length: 12 residues. The V segment lost 1 base and the J segment 10 bases; nucleotides outside the gene matches: 1. Germline V gene sequence: CDR1 SEHNR, CDR2 FQNEAQ (reference sequence).

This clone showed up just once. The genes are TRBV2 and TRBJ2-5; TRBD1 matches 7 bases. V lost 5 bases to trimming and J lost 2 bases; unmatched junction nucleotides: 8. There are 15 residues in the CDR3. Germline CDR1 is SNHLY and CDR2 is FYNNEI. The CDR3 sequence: CASSIQGTQQETQYF. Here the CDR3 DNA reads TGTGCCAGCAGTATACAGGGGACCCAACAAGAGACCCAGTACTTC.

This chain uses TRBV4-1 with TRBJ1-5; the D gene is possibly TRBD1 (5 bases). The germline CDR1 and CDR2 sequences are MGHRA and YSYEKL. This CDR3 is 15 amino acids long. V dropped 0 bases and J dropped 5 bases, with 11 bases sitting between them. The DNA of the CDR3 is TGCGCCAGCAGCCAAGATGGGGGGAAGGATCAGCCCCAGCATTTT. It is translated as CASSQDGGKDQPQHF.

The CDR3 loop reads CASSDSLGSTDTQYF. The CDR3 DNA reads as TGTGCCAGCAGTGACTCGTTAGGGAGCACAGATACGCAGTATTTT. The chain is built from TRBV6-4 and TRBJ2-3; D not resolved. Germline V gene lookup returns CDR1 MRHNA and CDR2 SNTAGT. The CDR3 has 15 amino acids. Between the trimmed V and J ends, which lost 0 bases and 0 bases, there was a span of 7 bases.

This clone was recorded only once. The CDR3 nucleotides read TGCGCCAGCAGCTTGGGGGACAGGGGGCCGACTAATGAAAAACTGTTTTTT. Its protein is CASSLGDRGPTNEKLFF. The chain is built from TRBV5-1 and TRBJ1-4, with 12 bases fitting TRBD1. The CDR3 sequence is 17 residues long. Germline V gives CDR1 SGHRS, CDR2 YFSETQ. V gave up 0 bases and J gave up 2 bases; unmatched junction bases: 2.

The DNA for the CDR3 is TGTGCCAGTAGTCCACTAGCGAGCTCCTACAATGAGCAGTTCTTC. Its protein product is CASSPLASSYNEQFF. The chain recombines TRBV19 with TRBJ2-1; TRBD2 matches at 7 bases. The CDR3 contains 15 residues. V lost 5 bases and J lost 0; bases outside the gene matches: 4. The V gene's germline CDR1 is LNHDA and CDR2 SQIVND (reference sequence).

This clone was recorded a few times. Here the CDR3 reads CAISESISGAETQYF. CDR3 in DNA: TGTGCCATCAGTGAGTCGATTTCGGGGGCTGAGACCCAGTACTTC. The chain recombines TRBV10-3 with TRBJ2-5; TRBD1 or TRBD2 may be the D gene (6 bases each). The CDR3 is 15 amino acids. Germline CDR1 is ENHRY and CDR2 is SYGVKD. V was shortened by 0 bases and J by 5 bases, with 13 bases between the two germline ends.

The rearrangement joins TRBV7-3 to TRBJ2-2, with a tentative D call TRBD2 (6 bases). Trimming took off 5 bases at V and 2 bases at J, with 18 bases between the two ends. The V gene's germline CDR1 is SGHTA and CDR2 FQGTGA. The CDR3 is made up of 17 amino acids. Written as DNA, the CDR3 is TGTGCCAGCAGCCGCCACCTTGTGGGAGGAAACACCGGGGAGCTGTTTTTT. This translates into CASSRHLVGGNTGELFF.

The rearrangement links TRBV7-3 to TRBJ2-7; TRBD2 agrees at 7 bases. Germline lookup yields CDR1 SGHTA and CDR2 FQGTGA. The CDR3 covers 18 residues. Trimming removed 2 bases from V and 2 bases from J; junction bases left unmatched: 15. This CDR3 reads CASSLGPSGRTTPYEQYF. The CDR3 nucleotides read TGTGCCAGCAGCTTAGGTCCTAGCGGTCGAACAACTCCCTACGAGCAGTACTTC.